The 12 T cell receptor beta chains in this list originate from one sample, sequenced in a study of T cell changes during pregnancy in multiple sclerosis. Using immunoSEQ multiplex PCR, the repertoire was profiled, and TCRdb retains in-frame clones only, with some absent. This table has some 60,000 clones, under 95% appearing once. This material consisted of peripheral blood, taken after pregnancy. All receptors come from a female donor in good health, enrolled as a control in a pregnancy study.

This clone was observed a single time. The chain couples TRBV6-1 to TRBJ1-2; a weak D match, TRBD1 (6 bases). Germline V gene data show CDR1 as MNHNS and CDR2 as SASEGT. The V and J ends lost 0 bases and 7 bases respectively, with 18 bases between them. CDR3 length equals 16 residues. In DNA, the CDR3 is TGTGCCAGCAGTGAAGCGGTAATCCAGGGGTATTCTGGCTACACCTTC. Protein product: CASSEAVIQGYSGYTF.

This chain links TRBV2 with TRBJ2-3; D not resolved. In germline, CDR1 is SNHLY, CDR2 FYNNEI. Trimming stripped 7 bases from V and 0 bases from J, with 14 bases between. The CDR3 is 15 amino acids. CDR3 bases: TGTGCCAGCACCAAAGTTTCACAGAGCACAGATACGCAGTATTTT. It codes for CASTKVSQSTDTQYF.

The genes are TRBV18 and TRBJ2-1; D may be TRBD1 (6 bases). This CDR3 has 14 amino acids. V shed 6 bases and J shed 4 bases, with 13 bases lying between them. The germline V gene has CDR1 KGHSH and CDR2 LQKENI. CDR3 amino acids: CASSPSGTYNEQFF. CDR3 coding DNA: TGTGCCAGCTCCCCCTCGGGGACATACAATGAGCAGTTCTTC.

The CDR3 sequence: CASTPGGRYNSPLHF. The CDR3 DNA sequence: TGTGCCAGCACCCCAGGGGGGCGTTATAATTCACCCCTCCACTTT. The J gene is TRBJ1-6, the V gene TRBV25-1; 7 bases are a match to TRBD1. Germline assignment: CDR1 MGHDK and CDR2 SYGVNS. J lost 4 bases, V lost 7 bases, and 7 bases had no gene match. The CDR3 is made up of 15 amino acids.

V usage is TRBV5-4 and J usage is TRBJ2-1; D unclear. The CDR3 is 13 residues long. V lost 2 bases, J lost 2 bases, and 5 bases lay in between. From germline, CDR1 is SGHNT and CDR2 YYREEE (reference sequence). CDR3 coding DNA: TGTGCCAGCAGCTTCTCTACCTACAATGAGCAGTTCTTC. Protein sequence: CASSFSTYNEQFF.

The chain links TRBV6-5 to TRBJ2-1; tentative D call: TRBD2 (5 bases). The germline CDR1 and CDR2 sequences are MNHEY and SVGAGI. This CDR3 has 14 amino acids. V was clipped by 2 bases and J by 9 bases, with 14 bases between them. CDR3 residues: CASSYDFGDREQFF. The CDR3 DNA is TGTGCCAGCAGTTACGATTTCGGGGATCGTGAGCAGTTCTTC.

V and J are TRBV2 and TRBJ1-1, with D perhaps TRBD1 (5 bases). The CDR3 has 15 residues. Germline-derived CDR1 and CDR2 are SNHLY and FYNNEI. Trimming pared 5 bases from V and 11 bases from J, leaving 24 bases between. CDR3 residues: CASSQTAWAPGYAFF. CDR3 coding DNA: TGTGCCAGCAGTCAGACAGCTTGGGCCCCTGGCTATGCTTTCTTT. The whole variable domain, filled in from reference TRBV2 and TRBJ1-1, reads EPEVTQTPSHQVTQMGQEVILRCVPISNHLYFYWYRQILGQKVEFLVSFYNNEISEKSEIFDDQFSVERPDGSNFTLKIRSTKLEDSAMYFCASSQTAWAPGYAFFGQGTRLTVV.

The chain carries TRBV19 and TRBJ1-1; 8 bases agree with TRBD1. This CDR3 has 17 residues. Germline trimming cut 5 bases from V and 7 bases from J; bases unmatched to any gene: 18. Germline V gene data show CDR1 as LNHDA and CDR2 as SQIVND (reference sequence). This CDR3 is CASSFHPGDRGYFEAFF. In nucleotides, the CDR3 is TGTGCCAGTAGTTTTCACCCAGGCGACAGGGGCTACTTTGAAGCTTTCTTT.

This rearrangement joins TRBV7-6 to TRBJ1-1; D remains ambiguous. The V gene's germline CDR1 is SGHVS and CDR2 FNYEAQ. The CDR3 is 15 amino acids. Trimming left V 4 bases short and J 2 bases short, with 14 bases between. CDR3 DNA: TGTGCCAGCAGCTGGTCCGGTAACGGTAACACTGAAGCTTTCTTT. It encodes CASSWSGNGNTEAFF.

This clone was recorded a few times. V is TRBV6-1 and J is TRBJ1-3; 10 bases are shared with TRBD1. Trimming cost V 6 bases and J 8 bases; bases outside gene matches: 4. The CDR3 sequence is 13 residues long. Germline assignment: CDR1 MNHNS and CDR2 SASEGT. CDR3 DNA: TGTGCCAGCAGGGGGACAGGGGTGGACACCATATATTTT. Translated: CASRGTGVDTIYF.

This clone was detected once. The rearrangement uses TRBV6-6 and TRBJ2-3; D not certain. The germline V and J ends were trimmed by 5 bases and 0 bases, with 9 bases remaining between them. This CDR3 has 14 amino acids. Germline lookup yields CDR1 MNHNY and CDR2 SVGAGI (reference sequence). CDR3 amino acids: CASSPGLSTDTQYF. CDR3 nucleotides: TGTGCCAGCAGTCCCGGGTTGAGCACAGATACGCAGTATTTT.

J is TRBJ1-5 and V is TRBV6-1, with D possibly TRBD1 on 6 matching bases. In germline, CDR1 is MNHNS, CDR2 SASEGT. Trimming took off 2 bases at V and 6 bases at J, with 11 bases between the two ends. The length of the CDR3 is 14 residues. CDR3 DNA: TGTGCCAGCAGTGAAAAAGTCAGGGGTCAGCCCCAGCATTTT. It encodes CASSEKVRGQPQHF.